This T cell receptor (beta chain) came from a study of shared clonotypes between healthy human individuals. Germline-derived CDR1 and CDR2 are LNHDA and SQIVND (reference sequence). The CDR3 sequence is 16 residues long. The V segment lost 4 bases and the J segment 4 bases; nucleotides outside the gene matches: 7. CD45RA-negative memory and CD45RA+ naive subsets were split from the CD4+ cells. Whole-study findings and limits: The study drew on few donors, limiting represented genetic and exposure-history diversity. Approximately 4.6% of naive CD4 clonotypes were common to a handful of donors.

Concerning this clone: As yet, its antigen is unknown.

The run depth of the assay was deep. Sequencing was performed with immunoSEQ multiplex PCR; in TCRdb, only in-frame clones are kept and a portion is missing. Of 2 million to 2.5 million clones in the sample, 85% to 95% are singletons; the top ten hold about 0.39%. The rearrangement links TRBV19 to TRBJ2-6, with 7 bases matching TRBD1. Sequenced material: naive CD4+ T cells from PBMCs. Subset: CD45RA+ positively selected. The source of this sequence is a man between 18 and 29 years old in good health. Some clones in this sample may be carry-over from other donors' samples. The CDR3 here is CASSRQGLSGANVLTF. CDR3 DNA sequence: TGTGCCAGTAGTAGACAGGGTCTCTCCGGGGCCAACGTCCTGACTTTC.